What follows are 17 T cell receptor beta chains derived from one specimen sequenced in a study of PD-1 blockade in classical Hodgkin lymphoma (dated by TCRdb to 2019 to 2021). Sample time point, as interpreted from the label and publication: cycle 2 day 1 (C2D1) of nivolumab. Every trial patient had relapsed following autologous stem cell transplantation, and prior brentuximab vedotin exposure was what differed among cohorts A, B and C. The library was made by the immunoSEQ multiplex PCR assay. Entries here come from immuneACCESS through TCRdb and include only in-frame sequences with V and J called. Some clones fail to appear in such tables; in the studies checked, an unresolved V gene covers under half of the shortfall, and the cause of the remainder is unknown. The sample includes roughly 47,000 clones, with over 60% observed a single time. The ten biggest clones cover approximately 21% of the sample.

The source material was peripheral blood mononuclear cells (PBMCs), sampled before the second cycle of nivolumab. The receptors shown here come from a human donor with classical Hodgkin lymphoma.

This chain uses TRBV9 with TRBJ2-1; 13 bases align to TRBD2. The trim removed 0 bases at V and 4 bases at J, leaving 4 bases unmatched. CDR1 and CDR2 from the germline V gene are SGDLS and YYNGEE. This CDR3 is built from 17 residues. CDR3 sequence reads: CASSVEGTSGTYNEQFF. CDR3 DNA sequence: TGTGCCAGCAGCGTAGAGGGGACTAGCGGGACATACAATGAGCAGTTCTTC.

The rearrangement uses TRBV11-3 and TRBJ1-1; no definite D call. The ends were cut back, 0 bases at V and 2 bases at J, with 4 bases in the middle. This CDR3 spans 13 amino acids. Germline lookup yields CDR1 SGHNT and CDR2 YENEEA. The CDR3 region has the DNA TGTGCCAGCAGCTTAGAGGTCAACACTGAAGCTTTCTTT. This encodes CASSLEVNTEAFF.

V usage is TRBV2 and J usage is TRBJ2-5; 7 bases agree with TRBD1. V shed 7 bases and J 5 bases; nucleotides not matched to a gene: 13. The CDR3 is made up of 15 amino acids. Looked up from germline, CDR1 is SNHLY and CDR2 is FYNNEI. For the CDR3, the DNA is TGTGCCAGCACCACCTTCTTAGGGGGCTCGGAGACCCAGTACTTC. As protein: CASTTFLGGSETQYF.

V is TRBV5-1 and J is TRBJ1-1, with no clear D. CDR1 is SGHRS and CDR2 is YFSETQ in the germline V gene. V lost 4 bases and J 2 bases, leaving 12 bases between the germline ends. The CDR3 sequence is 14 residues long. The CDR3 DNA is TGCGCCAGCAGCAAGTGGGGTGTAAACACTGAAGCTTTCTTT. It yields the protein CASSKWGVNTEAFF.

The CDR3 coding sequence is TGTGCCAGCAGCTTAACTGGGCGGGGCACTGAAGCTTTCTTT. Protein sequence: CASSLTGRGTEAFF. This chain connects TRBV7-3 to TRBJ1-1; D is unresolved. The CDR3 is 14 residues long. The germline V gene encodes CDR1 SGHTA and CDR2 FQGTGA. The ends were cut back, 0 bases at V and 4 bases at J, with 9 bases in the middle.

In DNA, the CDR3 is TGTGCCAGCAGTTTTGGACAGGGGAACTATGGCTACACCTTC. As protein: CASSFGQGNYGYTF. V gene TRBV28 combines with J gene TRBJ1-2; TRBD1 matches at 9 bases. V shed 3 bases and J 2 bases; nucleotides not matched to a gene: 1. Germline V CDR1 and CDR2: MDHEN, SYDVKM. This CDR3 has 14 residues.

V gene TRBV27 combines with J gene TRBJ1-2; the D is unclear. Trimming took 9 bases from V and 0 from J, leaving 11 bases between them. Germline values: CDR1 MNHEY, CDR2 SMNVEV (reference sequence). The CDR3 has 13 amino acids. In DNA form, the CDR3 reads TGTGCCAGTGGGGTAGCTACTAACTATGGCTACACCTTC. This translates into CASGVATNYGYTF.

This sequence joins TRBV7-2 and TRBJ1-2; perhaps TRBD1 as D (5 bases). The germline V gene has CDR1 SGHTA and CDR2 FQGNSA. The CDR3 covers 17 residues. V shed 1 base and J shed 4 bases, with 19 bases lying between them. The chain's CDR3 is CASSLGPRVGQSYGYTF. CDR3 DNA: TGTGCCAGCAGCTTAGGCCCCCGGGTGGGGCAGAGCTATGGCTACACCTTC. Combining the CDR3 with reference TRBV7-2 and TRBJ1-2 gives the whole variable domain GAGVSQSPSNKVTEKGKDVELRCDPISGHTALYWYRQSLGQGLEFLIYFQGNSAPDKSGLPSDRFSAERTGGSVSTLTIQRTQQEDSAVYLCASSLGPRVGQSYGYTFGSGTRLTVV.

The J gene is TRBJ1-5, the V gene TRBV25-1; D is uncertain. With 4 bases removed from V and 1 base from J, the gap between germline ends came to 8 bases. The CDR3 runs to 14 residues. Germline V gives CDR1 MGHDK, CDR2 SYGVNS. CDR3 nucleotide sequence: TGTGCCAGCAGTGCGGGCGCGAGCAATCAGCCCCAGCATTTT. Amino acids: CASSAGASNQPQHF.

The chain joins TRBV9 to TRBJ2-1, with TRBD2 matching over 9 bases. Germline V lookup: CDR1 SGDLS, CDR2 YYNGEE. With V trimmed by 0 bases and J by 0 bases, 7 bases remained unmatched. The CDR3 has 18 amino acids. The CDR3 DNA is TGTGCCAGCAGCGTAGGTCTAGCGGGACCCCCCTCCTACAATGAGCAGTTCTTC. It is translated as CASSVGLAGPPSYNEQFF.

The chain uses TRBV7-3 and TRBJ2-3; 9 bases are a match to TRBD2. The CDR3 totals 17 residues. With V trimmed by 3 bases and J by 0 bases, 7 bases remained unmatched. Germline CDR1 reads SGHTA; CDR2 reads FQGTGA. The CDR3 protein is CASSLSAGGPSTDTQYF. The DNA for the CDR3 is TGTGCCAGCAGCTTGTCGGCGGGAGGGCCAAGCACAGATACGCAGTATTTT.

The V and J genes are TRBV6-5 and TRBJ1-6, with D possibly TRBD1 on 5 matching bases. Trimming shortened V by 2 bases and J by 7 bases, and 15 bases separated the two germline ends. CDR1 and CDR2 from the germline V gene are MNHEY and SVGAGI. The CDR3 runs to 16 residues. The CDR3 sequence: CASSYTRGTLNSPLHF. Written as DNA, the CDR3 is TGTGCCAGCAGTTACACTCGAGGGACCCTAAATTCACCCCTCCACTTT.

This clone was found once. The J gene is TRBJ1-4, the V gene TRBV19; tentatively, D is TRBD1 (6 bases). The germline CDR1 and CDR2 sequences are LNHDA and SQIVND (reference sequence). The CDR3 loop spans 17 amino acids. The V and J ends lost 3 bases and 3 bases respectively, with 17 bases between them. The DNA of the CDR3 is TGTGCCAGTAGTATCGGCGGGGGCAGGATATCTAATGAAAAACTGTTTTTT. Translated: CASSIGGGRISNEKLFF.

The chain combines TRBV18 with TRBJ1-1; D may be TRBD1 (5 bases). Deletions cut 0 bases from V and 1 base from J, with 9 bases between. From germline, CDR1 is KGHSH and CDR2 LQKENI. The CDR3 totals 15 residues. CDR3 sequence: CASSPPYGGNTEAFF. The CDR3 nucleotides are TGTGCCAGCTCACCACCGTATGGGGGGAACACTGAAGCTTTCTTT.

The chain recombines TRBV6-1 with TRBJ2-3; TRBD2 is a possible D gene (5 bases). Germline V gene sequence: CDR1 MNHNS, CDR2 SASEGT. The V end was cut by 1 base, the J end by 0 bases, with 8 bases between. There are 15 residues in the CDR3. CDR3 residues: CASSEGGGSTDTQYF. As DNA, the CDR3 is TGTGCCAGCAGTGAAGGTGGCGGGAGCACAGATACGCAGTATTTT.

CDR3 sequence (DNA): TGTGCTAGTCACTACATCGGAGGGGAGCTGTTTTTT. Its translation: CASHYIGGELFF. This chain uses TRBV12-5 with TRBJ2-2; D is unclear. The CDR3 is 12 amino acids. Germline values: CDR1 LGHNT, CDR2 FRNRAP. The V and J ends lost 8 bases and 8 bases respectively, with 12 bases between them.

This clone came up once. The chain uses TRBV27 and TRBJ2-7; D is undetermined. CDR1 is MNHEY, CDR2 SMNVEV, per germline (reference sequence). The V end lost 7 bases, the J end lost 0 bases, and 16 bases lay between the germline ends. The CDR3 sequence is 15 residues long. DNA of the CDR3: TGTGCCAGCACCCGAGACGGCGGCAGCTCCTACGAGCAGTACTTC. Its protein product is CASTRDGGSSYEQYF.